Following are 30 T cell receptor beta chains from one sample sequenced in a study of glioma-infiltrating T cells. The iRepertoire nested amplicon-rescue multiplex PCR amplified TCR alpha and beta CDR3s from RNA. Each CDR3 protein gets one entry after TCRdb re-called the multiplex PCR reads with MiXCR. This sample yields under 200,000 distinct CDR3 sequences, of which under 55% are seen a single time; roughly 5.4% belongs to the top ten. The sequenced sample was glioma tissue, nonneoplastic brain tissue, or PBMCs (not recorded which). The receptors come from a human donor with low-grade glioma or glioblastoma, undergoing nonglioma brain surgery, or in good health (not recorded which).

As to this clonotype: A much larger clone lies a single base off, so this may be a read error. J is TRBJ2-5 and V is TRBV27; TRBD1 is a possible D gene (7 bases). Germline CDR1 reads MNHEY; CDR2 reads SMNVEV (reference sequence). CDR3 length equals 12 residues. In nucleotides, the CDR3 is TGTGCCAGCAGTTTTGCGGGACAGACCAAGTACTTC. Translation gives CASSFAGQTKYF.

On this clonotype itself: A much bigger clone sits one base away, suggesting this may be a read error. The chain is built from TRBV2 and TRBJ1-1, with D unclear. This CDR3 comprises 10 residues. Trimming cost V 8 bases and J 7 bases, with 8 bases left between them. The germline V gene has CDR1 SNHLY and CDR2 FYNNEI. The CDR3 nucleotides read TGTGCCAGCGAAGGGAGTGAAGCTTTCTTT. Amino acid sequence: CASEGSEAFF.

This clonotype has at least ten counts. The J gene is TRBJ1-5, the V gene TRBV2, with 12 bases identical to TRBD1. Unmatched junction bases numbered 4, after V lost 6 bases and J lost 7 bases. Germline values: CDR1 SNHLY, CDR2 FYNNEI. The CDR3 is made up of 14 amino acids. The chain's CDR3 is CASSGTGGRQPQHF. In nucleotides, the CDR3 is TGTGCCAGCAGCGGGACAGGGGGCAGACAGCCCCAGCATTTT.

V gene TRBV20-1 combines with J gene TRBJ2-7; D gene unclear. V gave up 4 bases and J gave up 4 bases, with 8 bases separating them. CDR3 length: 11 residues. CDR1 is DFQATT and CDR2 is SNEGSKA in the germline V gene (reference sequence). For the CDR3, the DNA is TGCAGTGCTATTTACGGGTACGAGCAGTACTTC. This gives the protein CSAIYGYEQYF.

This clonotype was counted a few times. This chain uses TRBV19 with TRBJ2-1; D is possibly TRBD1 or TRBD2 (7 bases each). Germline assignment: CDR1 LNHDA and CDR2 SQIVND (reference sequence). Trimming took off 1 base at V and 3 bases at J, with 16 bases between the two ends. The CDR3 is 17 residues long. This CDR3 is CASSIGGGDSYYNEQFF. The DNA of the CDR3 is TGTGCCAGTAGTATAGGAGGGGGGGACAGCTACTACAATGAGCAGTTCTTC.

To note about this clonotype: This could be a read error, since a much larger clone is one nucleotide away. V gene TRBV6-2 or TRBV6-3 combines with J gene TRBJ2-2; 9 bases map to TRBD2. V trimming: 7 bases; J trimming: 2 bases; junction bases outside the gene matches: 8. This CDR3 has 16 residues. CDR1 MNHEY and CDR2 SVGEGT come from the germline V gene. CDR3 nucleotide sequence: TGTGCCAGCACGGTCCCTAGCGGGAAAAACACCGGGGAGCTGTTTTTT. Amino acids: CASTVPSGKNTGELFF.

Of note for this clonotype: At one of its ends the junction is not consistent with the germline gene, which may arise from a read error. V gene TRBV28 combines with J gene TRBJ1-5, with 7 nucleotides matching TRBD1. Germline CDR1 and CDR2: MDHEN and SYDVKM. The CDR3 is 14 amino acids. CDR3 region: CASSSRKGGQPQNF. The CDR3 nucleotides read TGTGCCAGCAGTTCTCGGAAAGGGGGACAGCCCCAGAATTTT.

The gene calls are TRBV20-1 and TRBJ2-1, with D tentatively TRBD1 (6 bases). Trimming stripped 5 bases from V and 4 bases from J, with 12 bases between. Looked up from germline, CDR1 is DFQATT and CDR2 is SNEGSKA (reference sequence). The CDR3 contains 13 residues. CDR3 DNA sequence: TGCAGTGCTTTGGCTAGGGGGTACAATGAGCAGTTCTTC. Encoded protein: CSALARGYNEQFF.

This clonotype was detected ten times or more. The chain recombines TRBV14 with TRBJ2-3; D unclear. There are 13 residues in the CDR3. Deletions cut 4 bases from V and 5 bases from J, with 10 bases between. Germline V gene sequence: CDR1 SGHDN, CDR2 FVKESK. DNA for the CDR3: TGTGCCAGCAGCCGTCGGTCTATAGATACGCAGTATTTT. It encodes CASSRRSIDTQYF. Full variable domain (remainder filled in from reference TRBV14 and TRBJ2-3): EAGVTQFPSHSVIEKGQTVTLRCDPISGHDNLYWYRRVMGKEIKFLLHFVKESKQDESGMPNNRFLAERTGGTYSTLKVQPAELEDSGVYFCASSRRSIDTQYFGPGTRLTVL.

This clonotype was recorded at least ten times. The genes are TRBV4-1 and TRBJ2-7; 8 bases fit TRBD1. The germline V gene has CDR1 MGHRA and CDR2 YSYEKL. Losses at the gene ends were 0 bases for V and 2 bases for J; bases not matched to a gene: 6. This CDR3 contains 16 residues. The CDR3 DNA reads TGCGCCAGCAGCCAAGAGTTACAGGGGGTACCCTACGAGCAGTACTTC. Encoded protein: CASSQELQGVPYEQYF.

With regard to this clonotype: A read error is possible here, since a much larger clone lies one base away. This chain joins TRBV7-3 and TRBJ2-1; D gene ambiguous. Germline CDR1 and CDR2: SGHTA and FQGTGA. The length of the CDR3 is 13 residues. In nucleotides, the CDR3 is TGCGCCAGCAGCCAAGATATCTATCGTGAGCAGTTATTC. Translated, it gives CASSQDIYREQLF.

At least ten counts were recorded for this clonotype. The chain employs TRBV25-1 and TRBJ2-1; D unclear. This CDR3 contains 14 residues. Germline CDR1 MGHDK, CDR2 SYGVNS. The V end was cut by 1 base, the J end by 1 base, with 5 bases between. The DNA for the CDR3 is TGTGCCAGCAGTGAATTGATTTCCTACAATGAGCAGTTCTTC. Its translation: CASSELISYNEQFF. Full variable domain (missing parts from reference TRBV25-1 and TRBJ2-1): EADIYQTPRYLVIGTGKKITLECSQTMGHDKMYWYQQDPGMELHLIHYSYGVNSTEKGDLSSESTVSRIRTEHFPLTLESARPSHTSQYLCASSELISYNEQFFGPGTRLTVL.

Note on this clonotype: This may stem from a read error, because a much larger clone lies one nucleotide away. The final CDR3 position lacks the conserved phenylalanine or tryptophan, pointing to a likely read error. The chain has TRBV14 and TRBJ2-5; 8 bases match TRBD1. This CDR3 is built from 13 residues. The germline V gene encodes CDR1 SGHDN and CDR2 FVKESK. The V and J ends lost 6 bases and 4 bases, in that order; junction bases with no gene match: 4. Here the CDR3 DNA reads TGTGCCAGCAGACAGGGGGGTAGAGAGACCCAGTACTCC. Amino acids: CASRQGGRETQYS.

This clonotype was counted once. The gene calls are TRBV28 and TRBJ2-1, with D perhaps given as TRBD1 or TRBD2 (6 bases each). Trimming left V 6 bases short and J 3 bases short, with 12 bases between. The CDR3 has 14 residues. Germline-derived CDR1 and CDR2 are MDHEN and SYDVKM. The CDR3 region is CASRRGRSYNEQFF. The CDR3 DNA sequence: TGTGCCAGCAGAAGGGGGAGGAGCTACAATGAGCAGTTCTTC.

On this clonotype itself: Relative to the germline gene, one junction end is altered; a read error may explain this. The chain combines TRBV13 with TRBJ1-1; D unclear. Germline CDR1 PRHDT, CDR2 FYEKMQ (reference sequence). The length of the CDR3 is 13 residues. The CDR3 DNA is TGTGCCAGAAGCTTAGAAGGCCTCACTGAAGCTTTCTTT. It is translated as CARSLEGLTEAFF.

This clonotype has a handful of counts. V and J are TRBV2 and TRBJ2-7; D call uncertain. CDR1 and CDR2 (germline): SNHLY, FYNNEI. Trimming took 4 bases from V and 6 from J, leaving 10 bases between them. This CDR3 spans 12 amino acids. The CDR3 DNA follows: TGTGCCAGCAGTGTTGGGTACGGCGAGCAGTACTTC. Protein sequence: CASSVGYGEQYF.

The sample holds a few counts of this clonotype. The rearrangement joins TRBV3-1 to TRBJ2-2; D may be TRBD1 (5 bases). Germline V gene lookup returns CDR1 LGHDT and CDR2 YNNKEL (reference sequence). Trimming took off 0 bases at V and 3 bases at J, with 8 bases between the two ends. CDR3 size: 15 residues. CDR3 residues: CASSQDRDYTGELFF. The CDR3 DNA sequence: TGTGCCAGCAGCCAAGACAGGGATTACACCGGGGAGCTGTTTTTT.

In the case of this clonotype: This may be a read error: a much more frequent sequence differs by one nucleotide. The rearrangement joins TRBV6-1 to TRBJ1-6; D not certain. Germline V lookup: CDR1 MNHNS, CDR2 SASEGT. The CDR3 has 19 residues. V was cut by 7 bases and J by 0 bases, with 22 bases left in between. Here the CDR3 DNA reads TGTGCCAGCACCCCTCTCTCCGGGCCCCAGAGCTCCTATAATTCACCCCTCCACTTT. Residues: CASTPLSGPQSSYNSPLHF.

This chain connects TRBV7-9 to TRBJ1-2; no reliable D call. There are 14 residues in the CDR3. V was cut by 9 bases and J by 4 bases, with 18 bases left in between. The germline gives CDR1 SEHNR, CDR2 FQNEAQ (reference sequence). The CDR3 sequence: CARNPLSEGYGYTF. CDR3 nucleotide sequence: TGTGCCAGAAACCCACTTTCGGAGGGCTATGGCTACACCTTC.

V gene TRBV14 combines with J gene TRBJ2-5; no reliable D call. Germline V gives CDR1 SGHDN, CDR2 FVKESK. V shed 1 base and J shed 4 bases, with 13 bases lying between them. The CDR3 extends over 15 amino acids. CDR3 bases: TGTGCCAGCAGCCAAGTTTATTCTAAAGGAGAGACCCAGTACTTC. This translates into CASSQVYSKGETQYF.

With respect to this clonotype: A much more abundant neighbour one base away suggests this may be a read error. This sequence joins TRBV7-2 and TRBJ2-5; the D gene is possibly TRBD2 (5 bases). The CDR3 contains 15 residues. With 2 bases removed from V and 2 bases from J, the gap between germline ends came to 12 bases. Per germline, CDR1 SGHTA and CDR2 FQGNSA. In nucleotides, the CDR3 is TGTGCCAGCAGCTTACGAGGGAAAGCTCAAGAGACCCAGTACTTC. Residues: CASSLRGKAQETQYF.

In its sample, this clonotype was seen many times. The CDR3, as DNA: TGTGCCAGCATCTTCACTAGCGCGAACACAGATACGCAGTATTTT. Translation gives CASIFTSANTDTQYF. The V gene is TRBV2, the J gene TRBJ2-3; 7 bases align to TRBD2. V shed 7 bases, J shed 2 bases, and the junction held 9 bases outside the gene matches. The germline V gene has CDR1 SNHLY and CDR2 FYNNEI. The CDR3 loop spans 15 amino acids. The variable domain in full, with the rest retrieved from reference TRBV2 and TRBJ2-3, is EPEVTQTPSHQVTQMGQEVILRCVPISNHLYFYWYRQILGQKVEFLVSFYNNEISEKSEIFDDQFSVERPDGSNFTLKIRSTKLEDSAMYFCASIFTSANTDTQYFGPGTRLTVL.

V usage is TRBV28 and J usage is TRBJ2-7, with 7 bases matching TRBD2. Germline CDR1 and CDR2: MDHEN and SYDVKM. V gave up 9 bases and J gave up 4 bases; unmatched junction bases: 12. The CDR3 has 14 amino acids. DNA for the CDR3: TGTGCCAGAAAACCAGCGGGGAACTCGTACGAGCAGTACTTC. Translating gives CARKPAGNSYEQYF.

A note on this clonotype: A clone one base away is much larger, so this may be a read error. The V gene is TRBV7-9, the J gene TRBJ2-1; the D is unclear. The CDR3 consists of 11 residues. Trimming removed 2 bases from V and 9 bases from J, with 5 bases in between. Germline assignment: CDR1 SEHNR and CDR2 FQNEAQ (reference sequence). The CDR3 sequence: CASSLTTEQFF. The CDR3 DNA is TGTGCCAGCAGCTTAACTACTGAGCAGTTCTTC.

This CDR3 reads CASSEVRNRGLTFDTEAFF. The CDR3, as DNA: TGTGCCAGCAGTGAAGTTAGGAACAGGGGTCTAACTTTCGACACTGAAGCTTTCTTT. J is TRBJ1-1 and V is TRBV6-1, with 7 bases lining up with TRBD1. CDR1 and CDR2 (germline): MNHNS, SASEGT. The junction had 17 bases not matched to a gene; V was cut back by 1 base and J by 3 bases. The CDR3 has 19 amino acids.

Comments on this clonotype: Given a much more abundant clone one base away, this may be a read error. The chain carries TRBV7-2 and TRBJ2-5; 8 bases are a match to TRBD1. Germline CDR1 SGHTA, CDR2 FQGNSA. J gave up 2 bases and V 5 bases, and 7 bases lay outside the gene matches. The CDR3 loop spans 15 amino acids. CDR3 protein: CASSPPWTGQETQYF. In DNA, the CDR3 is TGTGCCAGCAGCCCCCCTTGGACAGGGCAAGAGACCCAGTACTTC. Variable domain in full (rest from reference TRBV7-2 and TRBJ2-5): GAGVSQSPSNKVTEKGKDVELRCDPISGHTALYWYRQSLGQGLEFLIYFQGNSAPDKSGLPSDRFSAERTGGSVSTLTIQRTQQEDSAVYLCASSPPWTGQETQYFGPGTRLLVL.

On this clonotype: One end of the junction does not line up with germline, which may come from a read error. The rearrangement joins TRBV12-3 or TRBV12-4 to TRBJ2-7; 9 bases map to TRBD2. The CDR3 is 13 residues long. CDR3 nucleotide sequence: TGTGCCATGGGTGGGACTAGCCGCTACGAGCAGTGCTTC. Residues: CAMGGTSRYEQCF.

This clonotype has only one observation. Just one base apart from a much larger clone, this may be a read error. The CDR3 here is CSAIGTSSQENQYF. The CDR3, as DNA: TGCAGTGCTATAGGTACTAGCAGCCAAGAGAACCAGTACTTC. This rearrangement joins TRBV20-1 to TRBJ2-5, with D possibly matching TRBD2 (6 bases). The length of the CDR3 is 14 residues. Germline CDR1 and CDR2: DFQATT and SNEGSKA (reference sequence).

This clonotype showed up just a few times. The chain combines TRBV7-3 with TRBJ2-2; D unclear. The V end lost 5 bases, the J end lost 4 bases, and 8 bases lay between the germline ends. Looked up from germline, CDR1 is SGHTA and CDR2 is FQGTGA. This CDR3 spans 13 amino acids. Here the CDR3 reads CASSLKPTGELFF. The CDR3 DNA is TGTGCCAGCAGCCTAAAACCCACCGGGGAGCTGTTTTTT.

Many counts were recorded for this clonotype. This sequence joins TRBV7-9 and TRBJ1-2; D gene unclear. This CDR3 has 14 residues. Trimming stripped 3 bases from V and 4 bases from J, with 12 bases between. Per the germline V gene, CDR1 is SEHNR and CDR2 is FQNEAQ (reference sequence). The CDR3 nucleotides are TGTGCCAGCAGCTTGCCCTTGACGGTCTATGGCTACACCTTC. As protein: CASSLPLTVYGYTF.